Listed below are T cell receptor beta chains from one sample, sequenced in a study of T cells in Graves' hyperthyroidism and ophthalmopathy. MiXCR, run by TCRdb on the multiplex PCR reads, gives a single entry per CDR3 protein. The data contain roughly 700,000 distinct CDR3 sequences, 12% to 15% of them seen just once; the ten biggest clones take up 10%. Sequences were obtained from blood. These receptors all stem from a woman between 18 and 29 years old with Graves' hyperthyroidism. CDR3s include the opening cysteine and the closing phenylalanine or tryptophan. A D gene is named only where the DNA matches it firmly. Clone size is shown for a subset of rows, as once, few, many or a class of expanded clone.

TRBD1 few 15 TRBJ1-6 TRBV19 CASQQRGQGNSPLHF TGTGCCAGCCAACAAAGGGGACAGGGGAACTCACCCCTCCACTTT
TRBD2 NA 17 TRBJ2-3 TRBV7-9 CASSQVIAGGRTDTQYF TGCGCCAGCAGCCAAGTTATAGCGGGAGGCAGAACAGATACGCAGTATTTT
TRBD1 NA 14 TRBJ2-1 TRBV14 CASSQDRGLDEQFF TGTGCCAGCAGCCAAGACAGGGGGCTGGATGAGCAGTTCTTC
NA few 15 TRBJ2-2 TRBV19 CASMSLAVRTGELFF TGTGCCAGTATGTCCCTAGCAGTGAGGACCGGGGAGCTGTTTTTT
NA few 17 TRBJ2-6 TRBV25-1 CASSEYSGQSGANVLTF TGTGCCAGCAGTGAATATTCAGGACAGTCTGGGGCCAACGTCCTGACTTTC
NA many 17 TRBJ1-5 TRBV30 CAWSSGRKSLSNQPQHF TGTGCCTGGAGCTCCGGGCGGAAGAGCCTTAGCAATCAGCCCCAGCATTTT
NA many 13 TRBJ2-1 TRBV18 CASSPRGHNEQFF TGTGCCAGCTCACCACGGGGTCACAATGAGCAGTTCTTC
NA NA 17 TRBJ1-5 TRBV4-1 CASSLHSSGSYNQPQHF TGCGCCAGCAGCCTACATTCATCCGGGTCGTATAATCAGCCCCAGCATTTT
NA many 15 TRBJ1-1 TRBV3-1 CASSQDLGAGTEAFF TGTGCCAGCAGCCAAGATCTAGGGGCTGGCACTGAAGCTTTCTTT
NA few 15 TRBJ2-7 TRBV6-2/TRBV6-3 CASSYSRSLPYEQYF TGTGCCAGCAGTTACTCGCGGTCCCTTCCTTACGAGCAGTACTTC
NA many 15 TRBJ2-7 TRBV11-1 CASSFVHGSTYEQYF TGTGCCAGCAGCTTTGTCCATGGCTCCACCTACGAGCAGTACTTC
NA few 14 TRBJ2-3 TRBV6-1 CASSSPPIGYTQYF TGTGCCAGCAGTTCCCCCCCTATTGGGTATACGCAGTATTTT
TRBD1 NA 15 TRBJ1-2 TRBV6-1 CATTRTGFDGYGYTF TGTGCCACCACCCGGACAGGGTTCGATGGGTATGGCTACACCTTC
NA few 15 TRBJ2-7 TRBV10-3 CAISQNQDTSYEQYF TGTGCCATCAGCCAAAACCAGGACACGTCCTACGAGCAGTACTTC
NA NA 13 TRBJ1-1 TRBV13 CASSPAHGTEAFF TGTGCCAGCAGCCCGGCACATGGCACTGAAGCTTTCTTT
NA few 15 TRBJ1-1 TRBV4-1 CASSQGIEEGPEAFF TGCGCCAGCAGCCAAGGTATTGAGGAGGGACCTGAAGCTTTCTTT
NA many 15 TRBJ2-5 TRBV7-9 CASTISTGIRETQYF TGTGCCAGCACCATCTCGACAGGAATAAGAGAGACCCAGTACTTC
NA many 13 TRBJ2-7 TRBV30 CAWAPDYIHEQYF TGTGCCTGGGCCCCGGACTACATTCACGAGCAGTACTTC
NA NA 12 TRBJ1-6 TRBV12-3/TRBV12-4 CASRYWTSALHF TGTGCCAGCAGATACTGGACAAGTGCCCTCCACTTT
NA once 15 TRBJ2-1 TRBV27 CASSFGGNDYNEQFF TGTGCCAGCAGTTTTGGCGGAAACGACTACAATGAGCAGTTCTTC
NA NA 13 TRBJ1-5 TRBV20-1 CSAQGPVNQPQHF TGCAGTGCTCAGGGACCCGTCAATCAGCCCCAGCATTTT
TRBD1 many 13 TRBJ2-7 TRBV20-1 CSARHRGGDEQYF TGCAGTGCTAGGCACAGGGGTGGGGACGAGCAGTACTTC
NA many 16 TRBJ2-7 TRBV20-1 CSASLRDKQGIYEQYF TGCAGTGCTAGTTTACGGGACAAGCAGGGAATCTACGAGCAGTACTTC
NA NA 13 TRBJ1-1 TRBV20-1 CSAKMAGAWGAFF TGCAGTGCTAAAATGGCGGGGGCGTGGGGAGCTTTCTTT
NA many 15 TRBJ1-4 TRBV28 CASSPPPGGGEKLFF TGTGCCAGCAGTCCCCCCCCGGGGGGCGGTGAAAAACTGTTTTTT
NA many 12 TRBJ1-1 TRBV5-6 CASSWTNTEAFF TGTGCCAGCAGCTGGACAAACACTGAAGCTTTCTTT
TRBD2 NA 14 TRBJ2-7 TRBV4-3 CASSQAGGPYEQYF TGCGCCAGCAGCCAGGCGGGAGGCCCCTACGAGCAGTACTTC